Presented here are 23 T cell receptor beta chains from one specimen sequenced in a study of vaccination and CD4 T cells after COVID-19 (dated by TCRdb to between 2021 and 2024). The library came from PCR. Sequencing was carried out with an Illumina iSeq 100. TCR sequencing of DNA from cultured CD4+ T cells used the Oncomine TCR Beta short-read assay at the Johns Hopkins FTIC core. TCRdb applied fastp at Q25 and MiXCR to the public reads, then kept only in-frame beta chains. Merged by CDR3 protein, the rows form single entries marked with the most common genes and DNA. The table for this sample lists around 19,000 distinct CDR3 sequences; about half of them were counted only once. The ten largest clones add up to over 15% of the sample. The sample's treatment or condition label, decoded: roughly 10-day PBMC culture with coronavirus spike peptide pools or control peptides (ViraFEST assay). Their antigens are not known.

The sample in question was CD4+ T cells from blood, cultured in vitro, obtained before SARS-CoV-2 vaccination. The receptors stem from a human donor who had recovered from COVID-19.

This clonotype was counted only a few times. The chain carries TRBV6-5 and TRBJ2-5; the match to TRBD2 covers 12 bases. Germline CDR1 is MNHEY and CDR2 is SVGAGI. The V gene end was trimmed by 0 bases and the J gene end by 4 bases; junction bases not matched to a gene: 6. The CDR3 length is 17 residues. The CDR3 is CASSYSASGRAGETQYF. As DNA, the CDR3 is TGTGCCAGCAGTTACTCAGCTAGCGGGAGGGCCGGAGAGACCCAGTACTTC.

CDR3 in DNA: TGTGCCAGTAGAAACTCCGGGAACACTGAAGCTTTCTTT. Its translation is CASRNSGNTEAFF. This sequence joins TRBV19 and TRBJ1-1, with D unclear. Germline CDR1 reads LNHDA; CDR2 reads SQIVND (reference sequence). This CDR3 is built from 13 residues. V gave up 6 bases and J gave up 1 base, with 9 bases separating them.

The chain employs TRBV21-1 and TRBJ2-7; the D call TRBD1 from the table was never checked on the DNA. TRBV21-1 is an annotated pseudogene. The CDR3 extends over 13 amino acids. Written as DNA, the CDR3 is TGTGCCAGCAACTTCGGGGGAAATTACGAGCAGTACTTC. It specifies CASNFGGNYEQYF.

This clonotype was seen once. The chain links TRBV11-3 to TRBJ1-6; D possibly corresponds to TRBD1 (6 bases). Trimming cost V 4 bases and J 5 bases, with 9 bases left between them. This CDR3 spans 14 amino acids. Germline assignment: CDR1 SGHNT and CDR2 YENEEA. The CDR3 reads CASSWDTNNSPLHF. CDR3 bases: TGTGCCAGCAGCTGGGACACGAATAATTCACCCCTCCACTTT.

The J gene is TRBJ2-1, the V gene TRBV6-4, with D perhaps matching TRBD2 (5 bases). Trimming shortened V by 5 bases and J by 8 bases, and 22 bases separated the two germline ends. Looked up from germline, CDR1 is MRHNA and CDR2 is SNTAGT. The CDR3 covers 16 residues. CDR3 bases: TGTGCCAGCAGTCCTACTACCTGGACCTCAGCGGATGAGCAGTTCTTC. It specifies CASSPTTWTSADEQFF.

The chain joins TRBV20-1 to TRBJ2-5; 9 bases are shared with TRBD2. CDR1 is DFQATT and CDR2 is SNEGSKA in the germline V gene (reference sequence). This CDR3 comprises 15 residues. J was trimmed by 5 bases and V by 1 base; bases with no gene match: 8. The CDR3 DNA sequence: TGCAGTGCTAGAGCTTTTAGGACTAGCGCTGAGACCCAGTACTTC. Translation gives CSARAFRTSAETQYF.

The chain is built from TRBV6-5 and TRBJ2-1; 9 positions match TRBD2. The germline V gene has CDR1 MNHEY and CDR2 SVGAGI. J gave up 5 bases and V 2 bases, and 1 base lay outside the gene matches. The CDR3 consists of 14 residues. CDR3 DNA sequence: TGTGCCAGCAGTTACCCTAGCGGGGACAATGAGCAGTTCTTC. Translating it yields CASSYPSGDNEQFF.

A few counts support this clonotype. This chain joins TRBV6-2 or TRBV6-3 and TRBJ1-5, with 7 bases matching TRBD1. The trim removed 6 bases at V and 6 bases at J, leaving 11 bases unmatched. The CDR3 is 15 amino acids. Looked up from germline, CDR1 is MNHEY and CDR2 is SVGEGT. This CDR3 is CASRRDRAWGQPQHF. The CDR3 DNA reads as TGTGCCAGCAGACGCGACAGGGCTTGGGGTCAGCCCCAGCATTTT.

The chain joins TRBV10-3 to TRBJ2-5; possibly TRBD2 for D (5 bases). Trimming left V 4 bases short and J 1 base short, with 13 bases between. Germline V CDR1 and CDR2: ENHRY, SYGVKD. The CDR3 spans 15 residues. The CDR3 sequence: CAISAPDRGQETQYF. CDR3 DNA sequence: TGTGCCATCAGTGCCCCGGACCGGGGCCAAGAGACCCAGTACTTC.

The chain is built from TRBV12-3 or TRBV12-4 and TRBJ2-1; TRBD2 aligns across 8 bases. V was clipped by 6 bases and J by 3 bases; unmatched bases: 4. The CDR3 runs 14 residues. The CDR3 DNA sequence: TGTGCCAGCAGCCAGGGGACTAGCTACAATGAGCAGTTCTTC. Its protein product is CASSQGTSYNEQFF.

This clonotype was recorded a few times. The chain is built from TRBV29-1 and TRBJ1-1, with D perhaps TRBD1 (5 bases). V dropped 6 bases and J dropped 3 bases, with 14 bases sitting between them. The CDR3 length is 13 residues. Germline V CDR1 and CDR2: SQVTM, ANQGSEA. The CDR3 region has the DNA TGCAGCGTCTCCCGGGGGATGGACACTGAAGCTTTCTTT. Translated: CSVSRGMDTEAFF.

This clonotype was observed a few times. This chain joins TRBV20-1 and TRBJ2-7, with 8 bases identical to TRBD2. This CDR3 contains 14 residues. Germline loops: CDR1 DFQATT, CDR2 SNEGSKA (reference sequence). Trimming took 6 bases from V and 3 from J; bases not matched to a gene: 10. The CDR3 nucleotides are TGCAGTGCAGGGGTAGCGGGGAGAGGCTACGAGCAGTACTTC. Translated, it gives CSAGVAGRGYEQYF.

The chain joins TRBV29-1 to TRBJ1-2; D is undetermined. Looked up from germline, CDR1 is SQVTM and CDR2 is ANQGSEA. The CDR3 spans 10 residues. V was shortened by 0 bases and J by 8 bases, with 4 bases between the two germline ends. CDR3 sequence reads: CSVEDPGYTF. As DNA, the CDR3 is TGCAGCGTTGAAGATCCAGGCTACACCTTC.

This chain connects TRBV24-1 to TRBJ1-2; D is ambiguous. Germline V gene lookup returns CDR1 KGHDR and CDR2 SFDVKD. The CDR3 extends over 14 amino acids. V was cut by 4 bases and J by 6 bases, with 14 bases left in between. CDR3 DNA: TGTGCCACCAGTGACGATACACGAATGAATGGCTACACCTTC. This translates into CATSDDTRMNGYTF.

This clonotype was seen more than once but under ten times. CDR3 DNA sequence: TGTGCCAGCAGCCCGGGGGGGGGGCGAGGCTATGGCTACACCTTC. Protein: CASSPGGGRGYGYTF. This chain connects TRBV7-9 to TRBJ1-2, with D tentatively TRBD1 (6 bases). Germline V gives CDR1 SEHNR, CDR2 FQNEAQ (reference sequence). The CDR3 spans 15 residues. The germline V and J ends were trimmed by 5 bases and 4 bases, with 17 bases remaining between them.

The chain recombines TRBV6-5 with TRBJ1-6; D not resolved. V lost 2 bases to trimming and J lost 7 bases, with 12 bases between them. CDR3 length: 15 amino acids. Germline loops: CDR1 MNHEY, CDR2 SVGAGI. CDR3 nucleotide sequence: TGTGCCAGCAGTTACGTGCCAGATATCAATTCACCCCTCCACTTT. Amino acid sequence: CASSYVPDINSPLHF.

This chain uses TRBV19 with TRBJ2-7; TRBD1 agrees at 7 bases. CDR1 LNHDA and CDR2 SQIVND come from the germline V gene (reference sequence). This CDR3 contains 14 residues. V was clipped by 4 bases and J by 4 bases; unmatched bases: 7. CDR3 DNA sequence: TGTGCCAGTAGTACGACAGGGTTGAATTACGAGCAGTACTTC. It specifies CASSTTGLNYEQYF.

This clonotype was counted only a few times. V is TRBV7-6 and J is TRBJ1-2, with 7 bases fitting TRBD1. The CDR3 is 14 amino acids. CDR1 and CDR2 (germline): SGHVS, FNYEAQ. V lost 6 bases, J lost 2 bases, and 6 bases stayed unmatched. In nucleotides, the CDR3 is TGTGCCAGCAGGCCAATACAGGGGAACTATGGCTACACCTTC. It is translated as CASRPIQGNYGYTF.

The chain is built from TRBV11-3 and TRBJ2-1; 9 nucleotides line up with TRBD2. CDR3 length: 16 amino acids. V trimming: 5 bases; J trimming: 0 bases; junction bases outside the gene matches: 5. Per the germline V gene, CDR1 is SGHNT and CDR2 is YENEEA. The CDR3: CASSGLAGPSYNEQFF. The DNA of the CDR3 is TGTGCCAGCAGCGGGCTAGCGGGACCCTCCTACAATGAGCAGTTCTTC.

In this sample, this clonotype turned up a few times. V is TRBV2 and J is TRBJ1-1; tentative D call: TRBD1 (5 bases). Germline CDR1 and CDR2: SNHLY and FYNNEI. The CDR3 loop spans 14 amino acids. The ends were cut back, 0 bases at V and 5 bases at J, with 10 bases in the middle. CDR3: CASSEALRGTEAFF. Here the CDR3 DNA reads TGTGCCAGCAGTGAAGCGCTTCGGGGGACTGAAGCTTTCTTT. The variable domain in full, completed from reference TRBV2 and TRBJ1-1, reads EPEVTQTPSHQVTQMGQEVILRCVPISNHLYFYWYRQILGQKVEFLVSFYNNEISEKSEIFDDQFSVERPDGSNFTLKIRSTKLEDSAMYFCASSEALRGTEAFFGQGTRLTVV.

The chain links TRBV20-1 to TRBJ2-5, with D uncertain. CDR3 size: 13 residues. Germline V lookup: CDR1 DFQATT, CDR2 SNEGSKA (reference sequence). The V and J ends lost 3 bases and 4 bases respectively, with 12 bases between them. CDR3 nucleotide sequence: TGCAGTGCTAGTGCAGGAGCCCGAGAGACCCAGTACTTC. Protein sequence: CSASAGARETQYF.

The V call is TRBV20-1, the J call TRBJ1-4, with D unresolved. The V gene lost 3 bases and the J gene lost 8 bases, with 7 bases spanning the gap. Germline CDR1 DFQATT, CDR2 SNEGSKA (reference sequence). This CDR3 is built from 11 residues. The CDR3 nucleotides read TGCAGTGCTAGTCTACAAGAAAAACTGTTTTTT. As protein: CSASLQEKLFF.

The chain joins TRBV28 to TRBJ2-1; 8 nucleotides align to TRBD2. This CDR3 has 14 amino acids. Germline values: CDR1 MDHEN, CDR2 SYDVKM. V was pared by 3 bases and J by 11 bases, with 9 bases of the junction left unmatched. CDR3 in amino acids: CASSFATSDWKQFF. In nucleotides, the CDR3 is TGTGCCAGCAGTTTTGCGACTAGCGATTGGAAGCAGTTCTTC.